One sample yielded the 2 T cell receptor beta chains listed below, sequenced in a study of beta chain features in type 1 diabetes. The sequenced template was cDNA made from the entire isolated RNA. Profiled with immunoSEQ multiplex PCR; TCRdb holds only in-frame clones, not every one. The sample includes about 620,000 clones, about a sixth of them seen just once. The sample comprised naive CD4+ T cells from blood. The source of these receptors is a man aged 18 to 30 in good health.

This clone was counted only a few times. The rearrangement uses TRBV19 and TRBJ2-1; 7 bases fit TRBD1. J was trimmed by 8 bases and V by 10 bases; bases with no gene match: 5. The length of the CDR3 is 11 residues. Germline lookup yields CDR1 LNHDA and CDR2 SQIVND (reference sequence). CDR3 residues: CATDRDHEQFF. The CDR3 DNA is TGTGCCACCGACAGGGACCATGAGCAGTTCTTC.

Regarding this clone: Germline is not matched at one junction end, which may reflect a read error. V gene TRBV10-3 combines with J gene TRBJ1-2; D remains ambiguous. There are 17 residues in the CDR3. CDR1 and CDR2 (germline): ENHRY, SYGVKD. CDR3 DNA: TGTGCCAGCAGTTACGGGTGGCAGGCAACAGCTAACTATGGCTACACCTTC. This codes for CASSYGWQATANYGYTF.